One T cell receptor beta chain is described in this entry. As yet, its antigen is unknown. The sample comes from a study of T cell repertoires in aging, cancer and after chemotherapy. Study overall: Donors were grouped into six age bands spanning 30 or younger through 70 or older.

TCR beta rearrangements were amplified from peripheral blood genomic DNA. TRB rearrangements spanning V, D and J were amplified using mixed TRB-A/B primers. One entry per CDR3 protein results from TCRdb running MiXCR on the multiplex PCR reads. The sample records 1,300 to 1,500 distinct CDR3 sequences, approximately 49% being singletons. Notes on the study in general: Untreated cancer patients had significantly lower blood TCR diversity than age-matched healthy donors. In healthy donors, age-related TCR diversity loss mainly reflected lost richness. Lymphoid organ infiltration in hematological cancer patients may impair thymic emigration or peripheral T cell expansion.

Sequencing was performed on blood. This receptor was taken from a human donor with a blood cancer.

CDR3 protein: CASSLKDRGRETQYF. The CDR3 DNA reads TGTGCCAGCAGCTTGAAGGACAGGGGGCGGGAGACCCAGTACTTC. The chain is built from TRBV5-6 and TRBJ2-5, with TRBD1 identical over 11 bases. Per the germline V gene, CDR1 is SGHDT and CDR2 is YYEEEE. V lost 1 base and J lost 5; bases outside the gene matches: 4. The CDR3 has 15 amino acids.